The next 20 T cell receptor beta chains were all read from a single sample in a study of cytomegalovirus exposure and HLA in healthy donors. 60 Vbeta and 13 Jbeta primers were used in PCR. The data were produced by immunoSEQ multiplex PCR, yet TCRdb's version contains in-frame clones alone and is incomplete. The sample has about 120,000 clones; 72% are singletons. Sequenced sample: PBMCs. The origin of the receptors is a man aged 30 to 45 in good health and CMV-seronegative.

V and J are TRBV4-3 and TRBJ2-7; D is unresolved. There are 14 residues in the CDR3. V was cut by 0 bases and J by 6 bases, with 12 bases left in between. Germline V CDR1 and CDR2: LGHNA, YSLEER. The CDR3 loop is CASSQDIGAIEQYF. The DNA for the CDR3 is TGCGCCAGCAGCCAAGATATTGGAGCGATCGAGCAGTACTTC.

The V call is TRBV2, the J call TRBJ1-5, with D perhaps matching TRBD1 (6 bases). CDR1 and CDR2 (germline): SNHLY, FYNNEI. This CDR3 is built from 13 residues. V gave up 7 bases and J gave up 5 bases, with 12 bases separating them. In DNA, the CDR3 is TGTGCCAGCAAACGGGACACCGATCAGCCCCAGCATTTT. Its translation: CASKRDTDQPQHF.

The chain combines TRBV7-9 with TRBJ2-7; a possible D gene is TRBD2 (5 bases). V was shortened by 8 bases and J by 3 bases, with 14 bases between the two germline ends. The CDR3 covers 13 residues. Looked up from germline, CDR1 is SEHNR and CDR2 is FQNEAQ (reference sequence). The CDR3 coding sequence is TGTGCCAGCGACCGAGGGCCCTACTACGAGCAGTACTTC. Translating it yields CASDRGPYYEQYF.

The V and J genes are TRBV5-5 and TRBJ1-6; D is perhaps TRBD1 (5 bases). Germline CDR1 reads SGHKS; CDR2 reads YYEKEE (reference sequence). Trimming stripped 2 bases from V and 5 bases from J, with 11 bases between. The length of the CDR3 is 15 residues. As DNA, the CDR3 is TGTGCCAGCAGCTTCGCCGCCAGGGATAATTCACCCCTCCACTTT. Translating it yields CASSFAARDNSPLHF.

The chain joins TRBV9 to TRBJ2-2; the match to TRBD2 covers 9 bases. Germline V CDR1 and CDR2: SGDLS, YYNGEE. The length of the CDR3 is 15 residues. V lost 6 bases to trimming and J lost 4 bases; unmatched junction nucleotides: 7. As DNA, the CDR3 is TGTGCCAGCAACCCGGGACTAGCCGTCACCGGGGAGCTGTTTTTT. It codes for CASNPGLAVTGELFF. Combining the CDR3 with reference TRBV9 and TRBJ2-2 gives the whole variable domain DSGVTQTPKHLITATGQRVTLRCSPRSGDLSVYWYQQSLDQGLQFLIQYYNGEERAKGNILERFSAQQFPDLHSELNLSSLELGDSALYFCASNPGLAVTGELFFGEGSRLTVL.

V usage is TRBV6-5 and J usage is TRBJ1-5; D is uncertain. CDR3 length equals 14 residues. Per germline, CDR1 MNHEY and CDR2 SVGAGI. V gave up 6 bases and J gave up 6 bases, with 15 bases separating them. The CDR3 loop reads CASSLRALGQPQHF. The CDR3 nucleotides read TGTGCCAGCAGCCTGAGGGCCTTGGGTCAGCCCCAGCATTTT.

This chain links TRBV4-2 with TRBJ2-3; 9 bases are shared with TRBD2. The CDR3 totals 16 residues. Germline V lookup: CDR1 LGHNA, CDR2 YNFKEQ. V shed 8 bases, J shed 0 bases, and the junction held 9 bases outside the gene matches. DNA of the CDR3: TGTGCCAGCGGGGGGGAGCGGGGGGCTAGCACAGATACGCAGTATTTT. This translates into CASGGERGASTDTQYF.

The rearrangement links TRBV5-1 to TRBJ1-2; TRBD1 matches at 7 bases. V gave up 3 bases and J gave up 1 base; unmatched junction bases: 15. CDR3 length: 18 amino acids. Germline V lookup: CDR1 SGHRS, CDR2 YFSETQ. CDR3 nucleotide sequence: TGCGCCAGCAGCTCTACCGCCGCCTGGACAGGAGTTAACTATGGCTACACCTTC. It yields the protein CASSSTAAWTGVNYGYTF.

This sequence joins TRBV5-6 and TRBJ2-5; TRBD1 agrees at 10 bases. The J call is in doubt because the DNA end fits TRBJ2-7 better. The CDR3 has 17 amino acids. The germline gives CDR1 SGHDT, CDR2 YYEEEE. CDR3 amino acids: CASSLISGTGAAYEQYF. CDR3 nucleotides: TGTGCCAGCAGCTTAATTTCCGGGACAGGGGCAGCCTACGAGCAGTACTTC.

The rearrangement links TRBV7-3 to TRBJ2-2, with 8 bases that match TRBD2. V lost 3 bases to trimming and J lost 3 bases; unmatched junction nucleotides: 3. Germline lookup yields CDR1 SGHTA and CDR2 FQGTGA. The CDR3 is 15 amino acids. CDR3 nucleotide sequence: TGTGCCAGCAGCTTCTCCGGGGGGGACACCGGGGAGCTGTTTTTT. It translates to CASSFSGGDTGELFF.

In this sample, this clone turned up once. The chain employs TRBV30 and TRBJ2-2; TRBD1 might be the D (5 bases). Germline CDR1 and CDR2: GTSNPN and SVGIG (reference sequence). V was pared by 0 bases and J by 3 bases, with 11 bases between. This CDR3 has 15 amino acids. The CDR3 reads CAWSVSGIDTGELFF. CDR3 DNA sequence: TGTGCCTGGAGTGTTTCAGGGATTGACACCGGGGAGCTGTTTTTT.

The chain combines TRBV7-3 with TRBJ1-6; TRBD1 matches 10 bases. The CDR3 has 15 amino acids. V was pared by 2 bases and J by 9 bases, with 4 bases of the junction left unmatched. Germline CDR1 is SGHTA and CDR2 is FQGTGA. The CDR3 region has the DNA TGTGCCAGCAGCTTAGGAGGACAGGGGGTTTCACCCCTCCACTTT. Translating gives CASSLGGQGVSPLHF.

The rearrangement joins TRBV19 to TRBJ1-1; tentatively, D is TRBD1 (6 bases). CDR1 and CDR2 (germline): LNHDA, SQIVND (reference sequence). The CDR3 is 16 amino acids. V was pared by 1 base and J by 1 base, with 13 bases between. The CDR3 sequence: CASSIAPGHKNTEAFF. The CDR3 coding sequence is TGTGCCAGTAGTATAGCCCCGGGACACAAGAACACTGAAGCTTTCTTT.

This chain connects TRBV5-6 to TRBJ2-2; weak D call: TRBD2 (5 bases). Trimming cost V 2 bases and J 1 base, with 18 bases left between them. Germline values: CDR1 SGHDT, CDR2 YYEEEE. There are 18 residues in the CDR3. The CDR3 loop is CASSFLATWTQNTGELFF. CDR3 sequence (DNA): TGTGCCAGCAGCTTTTTGGCAACATGGACTCAGAACACCGGGGAGCTGTTTTTT.

This clone has more than one count but fewer than ten. CDR3 amino acids: CASSPFPKSGGKRQETQYF. The CDR3, as DNA: TGTGCCAGCTCACCATTCCCCAAGAGCGGGGGGAAAAGACAAGAGACCCAGTACTTC. The gene calls are TRBV18 and TRBJ2-5; 9 bases align to TRBD2. With V trimmed by 2 bases and J by 2 bases, 15 bases remained unmatched. Germline V gene sequence: CDR1 KGHSH, CDR2 LQKENI. CDR3 length: 19 residues.

The V and J genes are TRBV7-9 and TRBJ2-7, with 16 bases matching TRBD2. Germline trimming cut 4 bases from V and 5 bases from J; bases unmatched to any gene: 8. CDR3 length: 17 residues. Germline CDR1 and CDR2: SEHNR and FQNEAQ (reference sequence). The CDR3 bases are TGTGCCAGCAGCTGGGGACTAGCGGGGGGGCCAGCTGACGAGCAGTACTTC. Amino acids: CASSWGLAGGPADEQYF.

The gene calls are TRBV9 and TRBJ2-2, with 9 positions matching TRBD2. This CDR3 spans 15 amino acids. After removal of 3 bases from V and 1 base from J, the junction contained 1 base not matched to a gene. The germline V gene has CDR1 SGDLS and CDR2 YYNGEE. The CDR3 spells CASSASGVNTGELFF. Here the CDR3 DNA reads TGTGCCAGCAGCGCTAGCGGGGTGAACACCGGGGAGCTGTTTTTT.

This rearrangement joins TRBV19 to TRBJ2-7; 8 nucleotides match TRBD2. In germline, CDR1 is LNHDA, CDR2 SQIVND (reference sequence). The ends lost 4 bases at V and 2 bases at J; junction bases unmatched: 4. The length of the CDR3 is 14 residues. In DNA, the CDR3 is TGTGCCAGTAGTACGACTAGCGAGACCTACGAGCAGTACTTC. Residues: CASSTTSETYEQYF. The full variable domain, rest sourced from reference TRBV19 and TRBJ2-7, is DGGITQSPKYLFRKEGQNVTLSCEQNLNHDAMYWYRQDPGQGLRLIYYSQIVNDFQKGDIAEGYSVSREKKESFPLTVTSAQKNPTAFYLCASSTTSETYEQYFGPGTRLTVT.

The CDR3 reads CASSLGHKDRGNTEAFF. DNA of the CDR3: TGTGCCAGCAGCTTAGGCCATAAAGACAGGGGTAACACTGAAGCTTTCTTT. The V gene is TRBV11-2, the J gene TRBJ1-1; 8 nucleotides align to TRBD1. CDR3 length equals 17 residues. Germline trimming cut 1 base from V and 2 bases from J; bases unmatched to any gene: 9. Germline values: CDR1 SGHAT, CDR2 FQNNGV.

The rearrangement links TRBV4-3 to TRBJ1-4; 9 bases are a match to TRBD1. The CDR3 contains 15 residues. Germline CDR1 LGHNA, CDR2 YSLEER. V lost 4 bases to trimming and J lost 3 bases; unmatched junction nucleotides: 3. Here the CDR3 DNA reads TGCGCCAGCAGCCCGGGGACAGGGCCTAATGAAAAACTGTTTTTT. Protein product: CASSPGTGPNEKLFF.